This T cell receptor beta chain was sequenced for a study of T cell repertoires in ileal Crohn's disease. Study-wide background: About half of patients got postoperative therapy: some 11 thiopurines, roughly 19 anti-TNF. Study conclusions and caveats: Clonal expansions were more frequent in active smokers than non-smokers at surgery. Clonality above 26.8% at surgery always came with endoscopic recurrence.

Per sample, around 500 nanograms of biopsy DNA were TCRB immunosequenced. Method: immunoSEQ multiplex PCR; TCRdb's copy keeps in-frame clones and lacks some. The sample consists of around 15,000 clones, around nine tenths of them appearing once. This clone was counted only a few times. Its antigen is as yet unknown. Germline assignment: CDR1 SGHTA and CDR2 FQGNSA. After removal of 2 bases from V and 3 bases from J, the junction contained 0 bases not matched to a gene. This CDR3 contains 13 residues. The rearrangement links TRBV7-2 to TRBJ2-5, with 7 bases lining up with TRBD2. The source of this sequence is an adult with Crohn's disease. Sequenced material: ileal tissue. CDR3 sequence reads: CASSLRGEETQYF. The CDR3 bases are TGTGCCAGCAGCTTACGGGGGGAAGAGACCCAGTACTTC.